Each of the 10 T cell receptor beta chains below was sequenced from the same sample in a study of blood T cell repertoires in COVID-19. Clones were sequenced by immunoSEQ multiplex PCR, and TCRdb holds only the in-frame ones, with some missing. The data contain about 310,000 clones, over 75% of them singletons. The sample was peripheral blood. These receptors were obtained from a man in his fifties or sixties with active or convalescent COVID-19.

This rearrangement joins TRBV6-2 or TRBV6-3 to TRBJ2-5; D not resolved. The germline gives CDR1 MNHEY, CDR2 SVGEGT. There are 12 residues in the CDR3. Between the trimmed V and J ends, which lost 6 bases and 5 bases, there was a span of 10 bases. DNA for the CDR3: TGTGCCAGCAGCGGCAGAATGGAGACCCAGTACTTC. The encoded protein is CASSGRMETQYF.

The gene calls are TRBV28 and TRBJ2-1; 8 nucleotides line up with TRBD2. Germline V gene data show CDR1 as MDHEN and CDR2 as SYDVKM. This CDR3 has 14 amino acids. J gave up 6 bases and V 5 bases, and 6 bases lay outside the gene matches. The CDR3 coding sequence is TGTGCCAGCAGTCCCGGGGGGGCCATCAATGAGCAGTTCTTC. Protein product: CASSPGGAINEQFF.

This clone has more than one count but fewer than ten. This specimen includes other DNA sequences encoding the same CDR3. V gene TRBV6-4 combines with J gene TRBJ2-1; 11 bases are shared with TRBD2. This CDR3 has 15 residues. Germline V lookup: CDR1 MRHNA, CDR2 SNTAGT. The V segment lost 2 bases and the J segment 3 bases; nucleotides outside the gene matches: 0. The CDR3 DNA follows: TGTGCCAGCAGTGACGGGACTAGCGGCTACAATGAGCAGTTCTTC. This translates into CASSDGTSGYNEQFF.

This chain links TRBV24-1 with TRBJ2-1, with TRBD1 matching over 8 bases. With 3 bases clipped from V and 1 base from J, the junction kept 4 bases outside the gene matches. The CDR3 runs 16 residues. Per germline, CDR1 KGHDR and CDR2 SFDVKD. The CDR3 coding sequence is TGTGCCACCAGTGATCCACAGGGGGATTCCTACAATGAGCAGTTCTTC. This sequence encodes CATSDPQGDSYNEQFF.

The chain couples TRBV6-1 to TRBJ2-7, with 8 bases fitting TRBD1. From germline, CDR1 is MNHNS and CDR2 SASEGT. There are 14 residues in the CDR3. The V segment lost 7 bases and the J segment 3 bases; nucleotides outside the gene matches: 8. The CDR3, as DNA: TGTGCCAGCAACCCTGATACAGGGGGCTACGAGCAGTACTTC. Residues: CASNPDTGGYEQYF.

The V and J genes are TRBV7-3 and TRBJ2-1; the match to TRBD2 covers 8 bases. CDR3 length: 15 residues. J lost 8 bases, V lost 0 bases, and 6 bases had no gene match. The germline gives CDR1 SGHTA, CDR2 FQGTGA. CDR3 in amino acids: CASSLTSGGPYEQFF. CDR3 coding DNA: TGTGCCAGCAGCTTAACGTCGGGAGGGCCATATGAGCAGTTCTTC.

The V and J genes are TRBV27 and TRBJ1-2, with D possibly being TRBD1 (5 bases). V was shortened by 1 base and J by 3 bases, with 15 bases between the two germline ends. The germline gives CDR1 MNHEY, CDR2 SMNVEV (reference sequence). CDR3 length equals 16 residues. CDR3 residues: CASSLLGDSGYYGYTF. The CDR3 DNA reads as TGTGCCAGCAGTTTATTAGGGGATAGTGGGTACTATGGCTACACCTTC.

The chain joins TRBV6-5 to TRBJ2-2, with 9 bases matching TRBD1. The germline CDR1 and CDR2 sequences are MNHEY and SVGAGI. Trimming at V came to 5 bases and at J to 4 bases, leaving 5 bases not matched to a gene. This CDR3 region has 15 residues. CDR3 in DNA: TGTGCCAGCAGTCCCGGGACAGGGTTCACCGGGGAGCTGTTTTTT. This encodes CASSPGTGFTGELFF.

As regards this clone: Germline and junction disagree at one end, which may indicate a read error. The CDR3 bases are TGTGCTAGCAGCCCTAACCTTATGGAGGGGGAGACCCAGTACTTC. The encoded protein is CASSPNLMEGETQYF. The chain links TRBV7-7 to TRBJ2-5; a possible D gene is TRBD2 (6 bases). Germline V lookup: CDR1 SSHAT, CDR2 FNYEAQ (reference sequence). This CDR3 has 15 residues.

The chain is built from TRBV4-2 and TRBJ2-2, with 12 positions matching TRBD2. CDR1 LGHNA and CDR2 YNFKEQ come from the germline V gene. V shed 2 bases, J shed 7 bases, and the junction held 2 bases outside the gene matches. This CDR3 has 15 amino acids. The CDR3 DNA reads TGTGCCAGCAGCCAACTAGCGGGAGGGATCGGGGAGCTGTTTTTT. As protein: CASSQLAGGIGELFF.